These T cell receptor beta chains were read from a single sample in a study of identical twins. TCRdb recomputed calls from the 5' RACE reads with MiXCR, one row per CDR3 protein. This sample has about 520,000 distinct CDR3 sequences, with less than 25% found just once. These data also featured in a second study, about T cells expressing NK-cell markers.

The sequencing input was CD4+ T cells sorted from blood. The origin of the receptors is a woman aged 18-29 years in good health. Each CDR3 is given with its conserved first and last residue. Each record gives: D gene, V gene, clone size, J gene, CDR3 protein, CDR3 DNA. A D gene is named only where the DNA matches it firmly. Where a row states a size, it is once, few, many or the class of an expanded clone; other rows omit it.

D: TRBD2; V: TRBV2; size: NA; J: TRBJ2-1; CDR3: CASTGTSGRGYYNEQFF; DNA: TGTGCCAGCACCGGGACTAGCGGGAGGGGTTACTACAATGAGCAGTTCTTC
D: NA; V: TRBV5-1; size: NA; J: TRBJ1-5; CDR3: CASSFPDNDSDSNQPQHF; DNA: TGCGCCAGCAGCTTCCCGGACAACGATTCTGATAGCAATCAGCCCCAGCATTTT
D: TRBD2; V: TRBV9; size: NA; J: TRBJ2-7; CDR3: CASSVVLVIAGDSGYEQYF; DNA: TGTGCCAGCAGCGTAGTCCTGGTGATAGCGGGAGATAGCGGGTACGAGCAGTACTTC
D: NA; V: TRBV2; size: NA; J: TRBJ2-1; CDR3: CASHALSVHEQFF; DNA: TGTGCCAGCCATGCCCTCAGCGTCCATGAGCAGTTCTTC
D: NA; V: TRBV6-1; size: few; J: TRBJ1-5; CDR3: CASSPLREANSNQPQHF; DNA: TGTGCCAGCAGTCCGTTGAGGGAAGCCAATAGCAATCAGCCCCAGCATTTT
D: NA; V: TRBV29-1; size: few; J: TRBJ1-1; CDR3: CSVVLGWPEAFF; DNA: TGCAGCGTTGTTCTGGGCTGGCCTGAAGCTTTCTTT
D: TRBD1; V: TRBV20-1; size: few; J: TRBJ2-7; CDR3: CSVAHRGASYEQYF; DNA: TGCAGTGTCGCACACAGGGGCGCCTCCTACGAGCAGTACTTC
D: TRBD1; V: TRBV15; size: once; J: TRBJ1-2; CDR3: CATSGTGDFWGYTF; DNA: TGTGCCACCAGCGGGACAGGGGACTTTTGGGGCTACACCTTC
D: TRBD2; V: TRBV12-3/TRBV12-4; size: many; J: TRBJ2-5; CDR3: CASTTPGTTETQYF; DNA: TGTGCCAGCACAACTCCTGGGACTACAGAGACCCAGTACTTC
D: NA; V: TRBV7-2; size: NA; J: TRBJ2-2; CDR3: CASSLRQPNNAGELFF; DNA: TGTGCCAGCAGCTTACGACAGCCTAATAATGCCGGGGAGCTGTTTTTT
D: NA; V: TRBV10-3; size: few; J: TRBJ2-3; CDR3: CAISERADTQYF; DNA: TGTGCCATCAGTGAGAGGGCAGATACGCAGTATTTT
D: NA; V: TRBV9; size: few; J: TRBJ2-5; CDR3: CASSVAGRVGQETQYF; DNA: TGTGCCAGCAGCGTAGCTGGCAGGGTGGGCCAAGAGACCCAGTACTTC
D: TRBD1; V: TRBV12-3/TRBV12-4; size: few; J: TRBJ2-2; CDR3: CASSLAGGHTGELFF; DNA: TGTGCCAGCAGTTTGGCAGGGGGCCACACCGGGGAGCTGTTTTTT
D: NA; V: TRBV6-5; size: few; J: TRBJ2-7; CDR3: CASSSPAVYEQYF; DNA: TGTGCCAGCAGTTCTCCAGCAGTCTACGAGCAGTACTTC
D: NA; V: TRBV12-3/TRBV12-4; size: NA; J: TRBJ1-1; CDR3: CASSSEQRESAFF; DNA: TGTGCCAGCAGTTCCGAGCAGAGGGAATCAGCTTTCTTT
D: TRBD1; V: TRBV7-2; size: few; J: TRBJ2-7; CDR3: CASSFPGQGQVRYEQYF; DNA: TGTGCCAGCAGCTTCCCGGGACAGGGCCAAGTCCGTTACGAGCAGTACTTC
D: TRBD1; V: TRBV20-1; size: few; J: TRBJ2-2; CDR3: CSAREPGGRTGELFF; DNA: TGCAGTGCTAGAGAGCCAGGGGGCCGCACCGGGGAGCTGTTTTTT
D: TRBD2; V: TRBV5-4; size: NA; J: TRBJ2-5; CDR3: CASSPGTTQETQYF; DNA: TGTGCCAGCAGCCCCGGGACTACCCAAGAGACCCAGTACTTC
D: NA; V: TRBV20-1; size: few; J: TRBJ2-7; CDR3: CSARDQSGSYEQYF; DNA: TGCAGTGCTAGAGATCAAAGCGGCTCCTACGAGCAGTACTTC
D: NA; V: TRBV29-1; size: NA; J: TRBJ2-6; CDR3: CSATGKMGGANVLTF; DNA: TGCAGCGCCACAGGGAAGATGGGGGGGGCCAACGTCCTGACTTTC
D: NA; V: TRBV20-1; size: few; J: TRBJ2-7; CDR3: CSIAGTMSVEQYF; DNA: TGCAGCATCGCAGGGACAATGAGTGTCGAGCAGTACTTC
D: NA; V: TRBV29-1; size: NA; J: TRBJ1-5; CDR3: CSVLFGGTGNQPQHF; DNA: TGCAGCGTTCTCTTTGGGGGAACGGGCAATCAGCCCCAGCATTTT
D: NA; V: TRBV20-1; size: NA; J: TRBJ2-7; CDR3: CSARQGTNEQYF; DNA: TGCAGTGCTAGACAGGGTACGAACGAGCAGTACTTC
D: NA; V: TRBV6-1; size: many; J: TRBJ2-7; CDR3: CASRGGQRSSYEQYF; DNA: TGTGCCAGCAGGGGTGGACAGCGCTCGTCCTACGAGCAGTACTTC
D: NA; V: TRBV20-1; size: few; J: TRBJ1-1; CDR3: CSALARGVGAEAFF; DNA: TGCAGTGCTCTTGCTCGGGGGGTTGGCGCTGAAGCTTTCTTT
D: NA; V: TRBV7-2; size: few; J: TRBJ2-5; CDR3: CASSLTGRWSETQYF; DNA: TGTGCCAGCAGCTTAACGGGCAGGTGGAGCGAGACCCAGTACTTC
D: NA; V: TRBV11-3; size: NA; J: TRBJ1-1; CDR3: CASSLGNSEAFF; DNA: TGTGCCAGCAGCTTAGGCAACAGTGAAGCTTTCTTT
D: TRBD2; V: TRBV20-1; size: few; J: TRBJ2-3; CDR3: CSAQLADTDTQYF; DNA: TGCAGTGCGCAACTAGCGGACACAGATACGCAGTATTTT
D: NA; V: TRBV6-6; size: many; J: TRBJ2-4; CDR3: CASTNLDIQYF; DNA: TGTGCCAGCACTAACCTGGACATTCAGTACTTC
D: NA; V: TRBV20-1; size: few; J: TRBJ2-5; CDR3: CSARLPQETQYF; DNA: TGCAGTGCTAGATTGCCTCAAGAGACCCAGTACTTC
D: NA; V: TRBV27; size: NA; J: TRBJ1-2; CDR3: CASGRVDGYTF; DNA: TGTGCCAGCGGCAGGGTGGACGGCTACACCTTC
D: NA; V: TRBV4-3; size: few; J: TRBJ2-3; CDR3: CASSLYRRGATDTQYF; DNA: TGCGCCAGCAGCCTCTACAGGCGGGGTGCCACAGATACGCAGTATTTT
D: NA; V: TRBV5-1; size: few; J: TRBJ2-2; CDR3: CASSLDFFSGGELFF; DNA: TGCGCCAGCAGCTTGGATTTCTTCTCCGGGGGGGAGCTGTTTTTT
D: NA; V: TRBV7-8; size: many; J: TRBJ2-5; CDR3: CASSLGDKETQYF; DNA: TGTGCCAGCAGCTTAGGGGACAAAGAGACCCAGTACTTC
D: NA; V: TRBV20-1; size: few; J: TRBJ1-5; CDR3: CSAGTGSLPGNQPQHF; DNA: TGCAGTGCTGGAACGGGAAGCCTCCCGGGCAATCAGCCCCAGCATTTT
D: NA; V: TRBV20-1; size: many; J: TRBJ1-4; CDR3: CSAIRTREKLFF; DNA: TGCAGTGCTATACGGACACGGGAAAAACTGTTTTTT
D: NA; V: TRBV5-1; size: many; J: TRBJ2-7; CDR3: CASSNSGDYEQYF; DNA: TGCGCCAGCAGTAATAGCGGAGACTACGAGCAGTACTTC
D: NA; V: TRBV20-1; size: few; J: TRBJ2-1; CDR3: CSARDVGDWGEQFF; DNA: TGCAGTGCTAGAGATGTAGGGGATTGGGGAGAGCAGTTCTTC
D: TRBD2; V: TRBV20-1; size: NA; J: TRBJ2-1; CDR3: CSARGRGTSGYNEQFF; DNA: TGCAGTGCTAGAGGGAGGGGGACTAGCGGGTACAATGAGCAGTTCTTC
D: NA; V: TRBV12-3/TRBV12-4; size: many; J: TRBJ2-2; CDR3: CASHTRVRGTGELFF; DNA: TGTGCCAGCCACACCCGGGTCAGAGGGACCGGGGAGCTGTTTTTT
D: TRBD1; V: TRBV20-1; size: few; J: TRBJ2-7; CDR3: CSASLPTLLRGRYEQYF; DNA: TGCAGTGCTAGTCTCCCGACCCTCCTCAGGGGGCGTTACGAGCAGTACTTC
D: NA; V: TRBV20-1; size: few; J: TRBJ2-1; CDR3: CSARDQGLSYNEQFF; DNA: TGCAGTGCTAGAGATCAGGGGCTCTCGTATAATGAGCAGTTTTTC
D: NA; V: TRBV7-2; size: few; J: TRBJ2-7; CDR3: CASSLDGYGPYEQYF; DNA: TGTGCCAGCAGCTTAGACGGCTACGGCCCCTACGAGCAGTACTTC
D: NA; V: TRBV6-2/TRBV6-3; size: NA; J: TRBJ2-7; CDR3: CASSYPTGTYEQYF; DNA: TGTGCCAGCAGTTACCCAACAGGAACTTACGAGCAGTACTTC
D: NA; V: TRBV11-2; size: few; J: TRBJ1-2; CDR3: CASSLVSKADGYTF; DNA: TGTGCCAGCAGCTTAGTGTCAAAGGCGGATGGCTACACCTTC
D: NA; V: TRBV12-3/TRBV12-4; size: NA; J: TRBJ2-1; CDR3: CASRERRENNEQFF; DNA: TGTGCCAGCAGAGAGAGGAGGGAGAACAATGAGCAGTTCTTC
D: NA; V: TRBV20-1; size: NA; J: TRBJ2-3; CDR3: CSARAGFTTDTQYF; DNA: TGCAGTGCTAGAGCAGGATTTACCACAGATACGCAGTATTTT
D: NA; V: TRBV20-1; size: NA; J: TRBJ1-5; CDR3: CSASMGGNQPQHF; DNA: TGCAGTGCTAGTATGGGGGGGAATCAGCCCCAGCATTTT
D: NA; V: TRBV9; size: NA; J: TRBJ2-3; CDR3: CASSVGRTTDTQYF; DNA: TGTGCCAGCAGCGTAGGCAGGACCACAGATACGCAGTATTTT
D: TRBD2; V: TRBV15; size: NA; J: TRBJ2-1; CDR3: CATSPRGVRREQFF; DNA: TGTGCCACCAGCCCTCGGGGGGTGCGCCGTGAGCAGTTCTTC
D: NA; V: TRBV12-3/TRBV12-4; size: many; J: TRBJ2-3; CDR3: CASSLASDTQYF; DNA: TGTGCCAGCAGTTTAGCTTCAGATACGCAGTATTTT
D: NA; V: TRBV20-1; size: NA; J: TRBJ2-1; CDR3: CSASLVACSYNEQFF; DNA: TGCAGTGCTAGCTTGGTCGCGTGCTCCTACAATGAGCAGTTCTTC
D: NA; V: TRBV6-5; size: NA; J: TRBJ2-3; CDR3: CASSYSGQTAGDTQYF; DNA: TGTGCCAGCAGTTACTCGGGACAAACGGCGGGGGATACGCAGTATTTT
D: NA; V: TRBV6-1; size: few; J: TRBJ2-5; CDR3: CASSDGGLQETQYF; DNA: TGTGCCAGCAGCGACGGGGGGCTTCAAGAGACCCAGTACTTC